This record concerns one T cell receptor (beta chain) sequence. This clone was picked up one time. Its antigen is unknown. Per-nucleotide qualities are absent, and no much larger clonotype sits a single base away. The germline V gene specifies MGHRA as CDR1 and YSYEKL as CDR2. The CDR3 runs 15 amino acids, cysteine and phenylalanine included. Of the read, only the CDR3 DNA is kept; its 45 bases are in frame from base 1. The junction shows trimming of 0 bases on V and 7 bases on J, plus 10 bases between the germline ends. Whole blood was collected in K2EDTA tubes by collaborating institutions according to the institutions' own protocols. For TCRbeta analysis, collaborator samples were shipped as frozen whole blood, as isolated PBMCs, or as DNA extracted from either sample type. The data originate from a study of blood T cell repertoires in COVID-19 (TCRdb year 2020). Concerning the study at large: Collaborator samples came from the United States, Italy and Spain and covered acute and convalescent phases of COVID-19. The material from the prospective study consisted of cDNA or gDNA derived from T cells, B-cell-depleted T cells, or PBMCs. Subjects who had been exposed to COVID-19, were actively infected with it, or had recovered from it provided the deeply sampled blood TCRbeta repertoires that made up the dataset. The repertoires were released in a freely available public database meant as a resource for research on the immune response to SARS-CoV-2. Samples came from the ongoing ImmuneRACE study (first 160 participants) plus 1,254 subjects from 6 global collaborators. Sample metadata almost always included a de-identified subject ID, COVID-19 status, age in years and sex. Where available, HLA class I and class II types were taken from metadata supplied by the sample provider and were not determined by assay-based typing. The investigation overall reported the following: The amount of clinical and demographic metadata varied by source and participant and was provided uncurated.

TCRbeta CDR3 regions were amplified from genomic DNA using the immunoSEQ Assay, a bias-controlled multiplex PCR. The source study handled its data this way. The number of nucleated cells in each sample was estimated by amplification of reference gene primers within the assay. Sequence reads were collapsed and filtered to measure the absolute abundance of every unique TCRbeta CDR3 rearrangement. For each sample, productive Simpson clonality was calculated as the square root of Simpson's diversity index over productive rearrangements. The table was pulled from immuneACCESS by TCRdb, which kept in-frame rearrangements only. Such tables lose some clones; where checked, under half of the loss comes from unresolved V genes, and the rest has no known cause. The D gene and trimming were derived from the DNA, and the V and J assignments and clone size from that table. This sample comprises 100,000 or so clones, around 73% of them detected only once. The ten largest clones represent 9.8% of the sample.

This receptor was identified in a man aged 60 to 75 with active or convalescent COVID-19. Input material: peripheral blood. The chain uses TRBV4-1 and TRBJ1-6; TRBD1 could be the D gene, as 5 bases match. The DNA sequence is TGCGCCAGCAGCCAAGATCAGGGTGCAAATTCACCCCTCCACTTT. It translates as CASSQDQGANSPLHF.